The clone carrying this TCR beta chain showed up many times. TCRdb processed the RT-PCR reads anew with MiXCR; each CDR3 protein has one entry. The top ten clones hold 10% to 15% of a sample with approximately 500,000 distinct CDR3 sequences, around 13% of them seen once. This record comes from a study of response to subunit inactivated influenza vaccine. The ends lost 4 bases at V and 2 bases at J; junction bases unmatched: 0. The germline V gene has CDR1 DFQATT and CDR2 SNEGSKA (reference sequence). The CDR3 sequence is 14 residues long. The V and J genes are TRBV20-1 and TRBJ2-1; TRBD2 matches at 12 bases. This receptor was taken from a middle-aged man who received an inactivated influenza vaccine. This specimen consisted of PBMCs from blood, obtained about 40 days after vaccination. The CDR3 nucleotides read TGCAGTGCTACTAGCGGGAGGGCCTACAATGAGCAGTTCTTC. Residues: CSATSGRAYNEQFF.